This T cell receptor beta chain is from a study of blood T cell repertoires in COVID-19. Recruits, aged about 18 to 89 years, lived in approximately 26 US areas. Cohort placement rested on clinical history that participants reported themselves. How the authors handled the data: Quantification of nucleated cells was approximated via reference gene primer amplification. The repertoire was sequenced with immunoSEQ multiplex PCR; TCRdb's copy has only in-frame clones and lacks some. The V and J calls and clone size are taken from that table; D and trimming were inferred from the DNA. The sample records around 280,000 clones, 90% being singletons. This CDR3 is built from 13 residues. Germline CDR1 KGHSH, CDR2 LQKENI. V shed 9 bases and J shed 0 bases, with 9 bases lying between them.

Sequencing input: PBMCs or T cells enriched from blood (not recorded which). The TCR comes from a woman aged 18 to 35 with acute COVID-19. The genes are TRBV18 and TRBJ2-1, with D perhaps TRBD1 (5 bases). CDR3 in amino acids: CASQGLSYNEQFF. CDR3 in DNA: TGTGCCAGTCAGGGTCTCTCCTACAATGAGCAGTTCTTC.